These T cell receptor beta chains were read from a single sample in a study of early T cells in non-severe SARS-CoV-2 infection. TCRdb re-derived calls from the 5' RACE reads in MiXCR, one entry per CDR3 protein. The sample holds roughly 51,000 distinct CDR3 sequences, under 7.5% seen once. The input for sequencing was whole blood, taken at baseline. These TCRs come from an adult who was a healthcare worker with PCR-confirmed SARS-CoV-2 infection or an uninfected control (not recorded which). Both conserved end residues are part of each CDR3. The D gene is left open where the match is weak. Only part of the rows carry a size: once, few, many, or a class if the clone is expanded.

j_gene: TRBJ1-5; d_gene: .; abundance: .; v_gene: TRBV3-1; CDR3nt: TGTGCCAGCAGCCAAGACGGCAGGGATAATCAGCCCCAGCATTTT; CDR3aa: CASSQDGRDNQPQHF
j_gene: TRBJ2-5; d_gene: TRBD1; abundance: .; v_gene: TRBV7-2; CDR3nt: TGTGCCAGCAGCTATTACCGGGACAGCTCCCCACTGTACTTC; CDR3aa: CASSYYRDSSPLYF
j_gene: TRBJ1-2; d_gene: .; abundance: .; v_gene: TRBV7-9; CDR3nt: TGTGCCAGCAGCGGAAACCGGGACATTTGGGTTGGCTACACCTTC; CDR3aa: CASSGNRDIWVGYTF
j_gene: TRBJ2-3; d_gene: .; abundance: many; v_gene: TRBV11-2; CDR3nt: TGTGCCAGCAGCTTAGATCGAGGCACCACAGATACGCAGTATTTT; CDR3aa: CASSLDRGTTDTQYF
j_gene: TRBJ2-5; d_gene: .; abundance: few; v_gene: TRBV19; CDR3nt: TGTGCCAGTAGTATTACGTCTGAAGAGACCCAGTACTTC; CDR3aa: CASSITSEETQYF
j_gene: TRBJ2-2; d_gene: TRBD2; abundance: .; v_gene: TRBV15; CDR3nt: TGTGCCACCAGCAGAGAACGAGCGGGGAACGGGGAGCTGTTTTTT; CDR3aa: CATSRERAGNGELFF
j_gene: TRBJ2-5; d_gene: .; abundance: .; v_gene: TRBV20-1; CDR3nt: TGCAGTGCTAGAGGGCTGGAGACCCAGTACTTC; CDR3aa: CSARGLETQYF
j_gene: TRBJ2-4; d_gene: .; abundance: .; v_gene: TRBV5-4; CDR3nt: TGTGCCAGCAGCACCGGACAGTCGGCAAACATTCAGTACTTC; CDR3aa: CASSTGQSANIQYF
j_gene: TRBJ1-6; d_gene: .; abundance: many; v_gene: TRBV10-3; CDR3nt: TGTGCCATCAGTGCCCAGGGAAATTCACCCCTCCACTTT; CDR3aa: CAISAQGNSPLHF
j_gene: TRBJ2-6; d_gene: .; abundance: many; v_gene: TRBV2; CDR3nt: TGTGCCAGCAGTCGTGCAGGGGCAAGGTCCGGGGCCAACGTCCTGACTTTC; CDR3aa: CASSRAGARSGANVLTF
j_gene: TRBJ2-3; d_gene: .; abundance: many; v_gene: TRBV20-1; CDR3nt: TGCAGTGCTTCCTCTCAGGCAGATACGCAGTATTTT; CDR3aa: CSASSQADTQYF
j_gene: TRBJ2-1; d_gene: TRBD1; abundance: many; v_gene: TRBV12-3/TRBV12-4; CDR3nt: TGTGCCAGCAGCGGACAGGGCATCTCCTACAATGAGCAGTTCTTC; CDR3aa: CASSGQGISYNEQFF
j_gene: TRBJ2-5; d_gene: .; abundance: few; v_gene: TRBV10-3; CDR3nt: TGTGCCATCGGGACTGAACAAGAGACCCAGTACTTC; CDR3aa: CAIGTEQETQYF
j_gene: TRBJ2-7; d_gene: .; abundance: few; v_gene: TRBV29-1; CDR3nt: TGCAGCACTAGGACCGGCTCCTACGAGCAGTACTTC; CDR3aa: CSTRTGSYEQYF
j_gene: TRBJ2-7; d_gene: TRBD2; abundance: few; v_gene: TRBV14; CDR3nt: TGTGCCAGCAGCCAAGATCTGGGCGGGGGGACCTCCTACGAGCAGTACTTC; CDR3aa: CASSQDLGGGTSYEQYF
j_gene: TRBJ2-3; d_gene: TRBD2; abundance: .; v_gene: TRBV7-2; CDR3nt: TGTGCCAGCAGCCTGACTAGCGGGCCCACAGATACGCAGTATTTT; CDR3aa: CASSLTSGPTDTQYF
j_gene: TRBJ2-1; d_gene: TRBD2; abundance: many; v_gene: TRBV24-1; CDR3nt: TGTGCCACCAGTGATCCGGGGACTAGCGTAGAGCAGTTCTTC; CDR3aa: CATSDPGTSVEQFF
j_gene: TRBJ2-5; d_gene: TRBD1; abundance: many; v_gene: TRBV7-2; CDR3nt: TGTGCCAGCAGCCCTTGGGCAGGGGGCGGAGAGACCCAGTACTTC; CDR3aa: CASSPWAGGGETQYF
j_gene: TRBJ1-2; d_gene: .; abundance: few; v_gene: TRBV7-8; CDR3nt: TGTGCCAGCAGCTTAGAACGTCCAGGGTCCGATGGCTACACCTTC; CDR3aa: CASSLERPGSDGYTF
j_gene: TRBJ2-2; d_gene: TRBD2; abundance: .; v_gene: TRBV5-1; CDR3nt: TGCGCCAGCAGCTTGACGCCTAGAGCGGGGGTCCCCACCGGGGAGCTGTTTTTT; CDR3aa: CASSLTPRAGVPTGELFF
j_gene: TRBJ2-1; d_gene: TRBD1; abundance: many; v_gene: TRBV7-2; CDR3nt: TGTGCCAGCCGGTCTGGGACAGGGAACTACAATGAGCAGTTCTTC; CDR3aa: CASRSGTGNYNEQFF
j_gene: TRBJ1-1; d_gene: TRBD1; abundance: many; v_gene: TRBV6-2/TRBV6-3; CDR3nt: TGTGCCAGCAGCCCGGCCGGGACAGGGAGCCCTGAAGCTTTCTTT; CDR3aa: CASSPAGTGSPEAFF
j_gene: TRBJ1-5; d_gene: TRBD1; abundance: many; v_gene: TRBV10-3; CDR3nt: TGTGCCATCAGTGAGAAATGGACAGGGGGCAATCAGCCCCAGCATTTT; CDR3aa: CAISEKWTGGNQPQHF
j_gene: TRBJ1-6; d_gene: TRBD1; abundance: many; v_gene: TRBV12-3/TRBV12-4; CDR3nt: TGTGCCAGCAGTTTCGCCGGGACAGGTTCACCCCTCCACTTT; CDR3aa: CASSFAGTGSPLHF
j_gene: TRBJ2-5; d_gene: .; abundance: .; v_gene: TRBV20-1; CDR3nt: TGCAGTGCTGAGGCTGGGCAAGAGACCCAGTACTTC; CDR3aa: CSAEAGQETQYF
j_gene: TRBJ2-3; d_gene: .; abundance: .; v_gene: TRBV29-1; CDR3nt: TGCAGCGTTGCTGGGAGGTCCTCGACAGATACGCAGTATTTT; CDR3aa: CSVAGRSSTDTQYF
j_gene: TRBJ2-1; d_gene: TRBD1; abundance: many; v_gene: TRBV5-1; CDR3nt: TGCGCCAGCAGCCCCGGACAGGACTACAATGAGCAGTTCTTC; CDR3aa: CASSPGQDYNEQFF
j_gene: TRBJ2-5; d_gene: .; abundance: .; v_gene: TRBV6-6; CDR3nt: TGTGCCAGCAGTTACCGTCATAAAGAGACCCAGTACTTC; CDR3aa: CASSYRHKETQYF
j_gene: TRBJ1-1; d_gene: TRBD1; abundance: many; v_gene: TRBV20-1; CDR3nt: TGCAGTGCTAGAGACCCCCTCCGGGACAGGGGAGGCACTGAAGCTTTCTTT; CDR3aa: CSARDPLRDRGGTEAFF
j_gene: TRBJ1-1; d_gene: .; abundance: many; v_gene: TRBV7-2; CDR3nt: TGTGCCAGCATCCCAGGGCAGACGGAGACTGAAGCTTTCTTT; CDR3aa: CASIPGQTETEAFF
j_gene: TRBJ2-3; d_gene: .; abundance: .; v_gene: TRBV5-1; CDR3nt: TGCGCCAGCAGCTTGACGGGGAAGGATACGCAGTATTTT; CDR3aa: CASSLTGKDTQYF
j_gene: TRBJ2-7; d_gene: TRBD1; abundance: many; v_gene: TRBV6-2/TRBV6-3; CDR3nt: TGTGCCAGCAGTTACAACGACAGGGAATACTACGAGCAGTACTTC; CDR3aa: CASSYNDREYYEQYF
j_gene: TRBJ2-1; d_gene: .; abundance: many; v_gene: TRBV21-1; CDR3nt: TGTGCCAGCAGCAAACTGATGCGCAGGAACAATGAGCAGTTCTTC; CDR3aa: CASSKLMRRNNEQFF
j_gene: TRBJ2-2; d_gene: .; abundance: few; v_gene: TRBV20-1; CDR3nt: TGCAGTGCGGTCACTAGCCCCGGGGAGCTGTTTTTT; CDR3aa: CSAVTSPGELFF
j_gene: TRBJ2-1; d_gene: .; abundance: few; v_gene: TRBV29-1; CDR3nt: TGCAGCGTTGAAGCGGGGGGCCCTACGCAGTTCTTC; CDR3aa: CSVEAGGPTQFF
j_gene: TRBJ2-1; d_gene: .; abundance: .; v_gene: TRBV5-1; CDR3nt: TGCGCCAGCAGCTTGGAAGGTGTCGCAGAGCAGTTCTTC; CDR3aa: CASSLEGVAEQFF
j_gene: TRBJ1-2; d_gene: .; abundance: many; v_gene: TRBV7-2; CDR3nt: TGTGCCAGCAGCTTAACAGGTTGGGAGGACTATGGCTACACCTTC; CDR3aa: CASSLTGWEDYGYTF
j_gene: TRBJ2-2; d_gene: .; abundance: many; v_gene: TRBV19; CDR3nt: TGTGCCAGCCAACCCACCCACCGGACGGGAATAAACACCGGGGAGCTGTTTTTT; CDR3aa: CASQPTHRTGINTGELFF
j_gene: TRBJ2-7; d_gene: .; abundance: many; v_gene: TRBV4-3; CDR3nt: TGCGCCAGCAGCCGGTCCTGGGGGGGCCGTATCTCTAACGAGCAGTACTTC; CDR3aa: CASSRSWGGRISNEQYF
j_gene: TRBJ2-2; d_gene: TRBD2; abundance: many; v_gene: TRBV20-1; CDR3nt: TGCAGTGCCGGCGCTCTAGCGGGTCTTCCGAACACCGGGGAGCTGTTTTTT; CDR3aa: CSAGALAGLPNTGELFF
j_gene: TRBJ1-6; d_gene: TRBD1; abundance: many; v_gene: TRBV30; CDR3nt: TGTGCCTGGACAGGGGGCTCCTATAATTCACCCCTCCACTTT; CDR3aa: CAWTGGSYNSPLHF
j_gene: TRBJ2-1; d_gene: TRBD1; abundance: many; v_gene: TRBV7-9; CDR3nt: TGTGCCAGCAGGATAGGGACAGGATACTACAATGAGCAGTTCTTC; CDR3aa: CASRIGTGYYNEQFF
j_gene: TRBJ2-1; d_gene: .; abundance: many; v_gene: TRBV6-1; CDR3nt: TGTGCCAGCCAGCAGGTCAGGGGCTACAATGAGCAGTTCTTC; CDR3aa: CASQQVRGYNEQFF
j_gene: TRBJ2-2; d_gene: .; abundance: .; v_gene: TRBV11-2; CDR3nt: TGTGCCAGCACCCCTAAGGTTCCGATGGCGGCGAACACCGGGGAGCTGTTTTTT; CDR3aa: CASTPKVPMAANTGELFF
j_gene: TRBJ2-2; d_gene: .; abundance: .; v_gene: TRBV7-6; CDR3nt: TGTGCCAGCAGCCCTACCACGCCGTTTAGAAGGACCGGGGAGCTGTTTTTT; CDR3aa: CASSPTTPFRRTGELFF
j_gene: TRBJ1-6; d_gene: .; abundance: many; v_gene: TRBV18; CDR3nt: TGTGCCAGCTCACCGAGGCTTCAGCGAGCGAATAATTCACCCCTCCACTTT; CDR3aa: CASSPRLQRANNSPLHF
j_gene: TRBJ2-7; d_gene: .; abundance: many; v_gene: TRBV15; CDR3nt: TGTGCCACCAGCAGAGCCCTCTCCTACGAGCAGTACTTC; CDR3aa: CATSRALSYEQYF
j_gene: TRBJ2-7; d_gene: .; abundance: .; v_gene: TRBV6-2/TRBV6-3; CDR3nt: TGTGCCAGCAGTTACGAGGACAGACCCTACGAGCAGTACTTC; CDR3aa: CASSYEDRPYEQYF
j_gene: TRBJ2-7; d_gene: TRBD2; abundance: many; v_gene: TRBV20-1; CDR3nt: TGCAGTGCTAGAGCGGGGGGGACCTACGAGCAGTACTTC; CDR3aa: CSARAGGTYEQYF
j_gene: TRBJ1-1; d_gene: .; abundance: many; v_gene: TRBV18; CDR3nt: TGTGCCAGCTCAGCGGGGTCGGGGAACACTGAAGCTTTCTTT; CDR3aa: CASSAGSGNTEAFF
j_gene: TRBJ1-4; d_gene: TRBD1; abundance: .; v_gene: TRBV6-6; CDR3nt: TGTGCCAGCAGTTACTCCGACAGGGGTGAAAAACTGTTTTTT; CDR3aa: CASSYSDRGEKLFF
j_gene: TRBJ2-1; d_gene: TRBD2; abundance: many; v_gene: TRBV20-1; CDR3nt: TGCAGTGCTAGAGGACTAGCGGGGTACAATGAGCAGTTCTTC; CDR3aa: CSARGLAGYNEQFF
j_gene: TRBJ2-1; d_gene: .; abundance: many; v_gene: TRBV20-1; CDR3nt: TGCAGTGCTAGAGATCTGAGTAGCGAGTACAATGAGCAGTTCTTC; CDR3aa: CSARDLSSEYNEQFF
j_gene: TRBJ1-1; d_gene: .; abundance: many; v_gene: TRBV29-1; CDR3nt: TGCAGCGTTGAACTCCCGGGGGAGGGTACTGAAGCTTTCTTT; CDR3aa: CSVELPGEGTEAFF
j_gene: TRBJ2-5; d_gene: TRBD2; abundance: few; v_gene: TRBV7-2; CDR3nt: TGTGCCAGCAGCTTGGGCCCTAGCGGGGGGGCCTTATTCTCGGGGCAAGAGACCCAGTACTTC; CDR3aa: CASSLGPSGGALFSGQETQYF
j_gene: TRBJ1-2; d_gene: .; abundance: many; v_gene: TRBV7-2; CDR3nt: TGTGCCAGCAGCTTAGCAGGGAATGGCTACACCTTC; CDR3aa: CASSLAGNGYTF
j_gene: TRBJ2-2; d_gene: TRBD1; abundance: many; v_gene: TRBV4-1; CDR3nt: TGCGCCAGCAGCCTGACAGGGATTAACACCGGGGAGCTGTTTTTT; CDR3aa: CASSLTGINTGELFF
j_gene: TRBJ1-2; d_gene: .; abundance: many; v_gene: TRBV27; CDR3nt: TGTGCCAGCAGTTTAAACGGCTACTATGGCTACACCTTC; CDR3aa: CASSLNGYYGYTF
j_gene: TRBJ2-1; d_gene: TRBD2; abundance: many; v_gene: TRBV7-2; CDR3nt: TGTGCCAGCAGCTCTACGGGGGGGCTATCAAACAATGAGCAGTTCTTC; CDR3aa: CASSSTGGLSNNEQFF
j_gene: TRBJ2-6; d_gene: .; abundance: few; v_gene: TRBV12-5; CDR3nt: TGTGCTAGTGGTCCAGGGGAAACTGGGGCCAACGTCCTGACTTTC; CDR3aa: CASGPGETGANVLTF